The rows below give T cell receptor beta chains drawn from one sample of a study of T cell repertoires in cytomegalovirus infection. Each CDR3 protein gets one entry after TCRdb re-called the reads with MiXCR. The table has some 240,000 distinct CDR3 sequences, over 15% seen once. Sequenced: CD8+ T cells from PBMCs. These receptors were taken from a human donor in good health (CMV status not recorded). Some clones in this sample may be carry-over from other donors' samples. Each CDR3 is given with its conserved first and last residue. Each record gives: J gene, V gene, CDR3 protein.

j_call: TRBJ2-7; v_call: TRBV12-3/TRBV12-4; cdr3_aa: CASGAGVYEQYF
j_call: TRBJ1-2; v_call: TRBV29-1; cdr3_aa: CSVGTGVYGYTF
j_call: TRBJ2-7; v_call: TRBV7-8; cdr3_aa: CASSHGPSYEQYF
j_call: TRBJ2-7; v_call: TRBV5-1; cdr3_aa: CASSPGTGFEQYF
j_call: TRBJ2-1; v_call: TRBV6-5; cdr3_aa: CASSYAGTPNGEQFF
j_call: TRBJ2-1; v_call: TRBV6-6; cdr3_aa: CASSYAGTSGYNEQFF
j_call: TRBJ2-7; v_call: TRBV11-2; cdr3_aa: CASSFFRLNEQYF
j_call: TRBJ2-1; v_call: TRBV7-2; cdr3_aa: CASSSIGKNNEQFF
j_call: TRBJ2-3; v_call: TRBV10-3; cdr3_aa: CAISESPTDTQYF
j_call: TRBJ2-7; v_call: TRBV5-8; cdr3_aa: CASSLERGYEQYF
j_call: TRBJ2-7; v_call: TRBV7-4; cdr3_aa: CASSRLAGGTTYEQYF
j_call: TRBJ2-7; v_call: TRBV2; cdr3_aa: CASSDKHEQYF
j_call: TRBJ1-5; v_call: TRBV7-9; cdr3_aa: CASSFIGGGQPQHF